Described below is a single T cell receptor beta chain sequence and its context. The germline V gene encodes CDR1 LNHDA and CDR2 SQIVND (reference sequence). The CDR3 contains 13 residues. V was trimmed by 6 bases and J by 6 bases, leaving 15 bases between them. Clones were sequenced by immunoSEQ multiplex PCR, and TCRdb holds only the in-frame ones, with some missing. Of fewer than 60,000 clones listed, 65% to 90% were seen once; the top ten hold 2.8%. These data are taken from a study of control samples from healthy donors and cancer patients. The V gene is TRBV19, the J gene TRBJ2-7; the D call may be TRBD1 or TRBD2 (6 bases each). Source material: PBMCs. The clonotype originates from a woman in her fifties or sixties with lung cancer. CDR3 protein: CASRERQEGEQYF. The CDR3 DNA follows: TGTGCCAGTAGAGAGAGACAGGAGGGCGAGCAGTACTTC.